Below, 27 T cell receptor beta chains from the same sample are listed, as sequenced in a study of Ad26.COV2.S vaccination and SARS-CoV-2 variants. Noted treatment: roughly 20 received Ad26.COV2.S at low or high dose, single or two shots; roughly five received placebo; per-sample allocation not given. The study sampled participants on day 63 after the first vaccine or placebo injection. Generated by immunoSEQ multiplex PCR, the TCRdb table keeps only in-frame clones and is missing some. The sample contains some 480,000 clones, 70% to 90% of which appear only once. Source: peripheral blood, taken in a trial of Ad26.COV2.S vaccine versus placebo. The receptors here all came from a person aged 18-65 years who received the Ad26.COV2.S COVID-19 vaccine or a placebo.

V and J are TRBV5-8 and TRBJ1-4; no clear D gene. Germline-derived CDR1 and CDR2 are SGHTS and YDEGEE. The CDR3 spans 13 residues. Trimming took off 6 bases at V and 3 bases at J, with 9 bases between the two ends. The CDR3 region has the DNA TGTGCCAGCAATTACGATTCTAATGAAAAACTGTTTTTT. This sequence encodes CASNYDSNEKLFF.

The chain carries TRBV6-5 and TRBJ2-1, with D perhaps matching TRBD2 (5 bases). The germline V gene encodes CDR1 MNHEY and CDR2 SVGAGI. V lost 10 bases and J lost 6, with 13 bases in between. This CDR3 is 12 amino acids long. CDR3 in DNA: TGTGCCACGGAACGGACTCCCAATGAGCAGTTCTTC. It is translated as CATERTPNEQFF.

The chain employs TRBV5-1 and TRBJ1-1; D possibly corresponds to TRBD1 (5 bases). V dropped 1 base and J dropped 4 bases, with 14 bases sitting between them. Germline V gene sequence: CDR1 SGHRS, CDR2 YFSETQ. The CDR3 is 15 residues long. CDR3: CASSLPLDSSTEAFF. DNA of the CDR3: TGCGCCAGCAGCTTGCCCCTTGACAGTAGCACTGAAGCTTTCTTT.

CDR3 DNA: TGCAGCGTTCCCCTCCCCACCTACGAGCAGTACTTC. Translated: CSVPLPTYEQYF. This chain connects TRBV29-1 to TRBJ2-7; D uncertain. The V gene's germline CDR1 is SQVTM and CDR2 ANQGSEA. The CDR3 has 12 residues. Trimming took 5 bases from V and 2 from J, leaving 10 bases between them.

V gene TRBV5-6 combines with J gene TRBJ1-4, with D uncertain. V dropped 3 bases and J dropped 0 bases, with 9 bases sitting between them. Germline assignment: CDR1 SGHDT and CDR2 YYEEEE. This CDR3 contains 15 residues. This CDR3 reads CASSYIGATNEKLFF. CDR3 DNA sequence: TGTGCCAGCAGCTACATTGGTGCAACTAATGAAAAACTGTTTTTT. Drawing the rest from reference TRBV5-6 and TRBJ1-4, the complete variable domain is DAGVTQSPTHLIKTRGQQVTLRCSPKSGHDTVSWYQQALGQGPQFIFQYYEEEERQRGNFPDRFSGHQFPNYSSELNVNALLLGDSALYLCASSYIGATNEKLFFGSGTQLSVL.

This clone was detected a few times. V gene TRBV6-1 combines with J gene TRBJ2-2; 9 bases are a match to TRBD1. CDR1 is MNHNS and CDR2 is SASEGT in the germline V gene. This CDR3 is built from 15 residues. V dropped 3 bases and J dropped 4; count of bases not matched to a gene: 3. The CDR3 DNA reads TGTGCCAGCAGTGATCAGACAGGGGGCACCGGGGAGCTGTTTTTT. This encodes CASSDQTGGTGELFF.

The chain carries TRBV6-5 and TRBJ2-2; unclear D gene. This CDR3 is built from 15 residues. CDR1 MNHEY and CDR2 SVGAGI come from the germline V gene. The V end was cut by 6 bases, the J end by 0 bases, with 11 bases between. The CDR3 is CASSRQPANTGELFF. For the CDR3, the DNA is TGTGCCAGCAGCAGACAACCGGCGAACACCGGGGAGCTGTTTTTT.

V and J are TRBV24-1 and TRBJ2-1; D call uncertain. Germline V gene data show CDR1 as KGHDR and CDR2 as SFDVKD. V lost 4 bases, J lost 0 bases, and 12 bases lay in between. CDR3 length: 16 amino acids. CDR3: CATSDTGHSSYNEQFF. CDR3 DNA: TGTGCCACCAGTGACACCGGGCACAGCTCCTACAATGAGCAGTTCTTC.

The gene calls are TRBV5-6 and TRBJ2-5, with D perhaps matching TRBD1 or TRBD2 (5 bases each). CDR3 length: 13 amino acids. Trimming cost V 2 bases and J 6 bases, with 11 bases left between them. Germline CDR1 is SGHDT and CDR2 is YYEEEE. The CDR3 DNA reads TGTGCCAGCAGCTTAGGCGAGGGGAAGACCCAGTACTTC. Its protein product is CASSLGEGKTQYF.

The chain has TRBV11-2 and TRBJ2-5; TRBD2 aligns across 14 bases. CDR1 is SGHAT and CDR2 is FQNNGV in the germline V gene. CDR3 size: 16 residues. Germline trimming cut 4 bases from V and 5 bases from J; bases unmatched to any gene: 6. CDR3 nucleotide sequence: TGTGCCAGCAGCTGGGGGACTAGCGGGAGAGGGGAGACCCAGTACTTC. Protein: CASSWGTSGRGETQYF. Complete variable domain (other parts from reference TRBV11-2 and TRBJ2-5): EAGVAQSPRYKIIEKRQSVAFWCNPISGHATLYWYQQILGQGPKLLIQFQNNGVVDDSQLPKDRFSAERLKGVDSTLKIQPAKLEDSAVYLCASSWGTSGRGETQYFGPGTRLLVL.

Here the CDR3 DNA reads TGTGCCAGCAGCTTATTGGTGAGGGACACTGAAGCTTTCTTT. Encoded protein: CASSLLVRDTEAFF. The chain is built from TRBV7-9 and TRBJ1-1, with D unclear. This CDR3 is built from 14 residues. Deletions cut 2 bases from V and 3 bases from J, with 10 bases between. Germline values: CDR1 SEHNR, CDR2 FQNEAQ (reference sequence).

The chain combines TRBV7-2 with TRBJ2-7, with 10 bases that match TRBD1. J lost 2 bases, V lost 6 bases, and 10 bases had no gene match. Germline V lookup: CDR1 SGHTA, CDR2 FQGNSA. The CDR3 is 16 amino acids. The CDR3 sequence is CASSWDRGLRPYEQYF. In nucleotides, the CDR3 is TGTGCCAGCAGTTGGGACAGGGGACTACGACCCTACGAGCAGTACTTC.

The rearrangement links TRBV25-1 to TRBJ1-1; 7 bases are a match to TRBD1. The CDR3 has 14 amino acids. From germline, CDR1 is MGHDK and CDR2 SYGVNS. V trimming: 6 bases; J trimming: 0 bases; junction bases outside the gene matches: 4. Here the CDR3 DNA reads TGTGCCAGCAGAAGACAGGGCTTGAACACTGAAGCTTTCTTT. It specifies CASRRQGLNTEAFF. The variable domain in full, completed from reference TRBV25-1 and TRBJ1-1, reads EADIYQTPRYLVIGTGKKITLECSQTMGHDKMYWYQQDPGMELHLIHYSYGVNSTEKGDLSSESTVSRIRTEHFPLTLESARPSHTSQYLCASRRQGLNTEAFFGQGTRLTVV.

The chain uses TRBV10-3 and TRBJ1-2, with no clear D. Deletions cut 4 bases from V and 4 bases from J, with 10 bases between. This CDR3 spans 13 amino acids. CDR1 is ENHRY, CDR2 SYGVKD, per germline. The CDR3 is CAISADKTYGYTF. The CDR3 region has the DNA TGTGCCATCAGTGCCGACAAGACCTATGGCTACACCTTC.

The V and J genes are TRBV27 and TRBJ2-7; no firm D call. The CDR3 loop spans 15 amino acids. Per germline, CDR1 MNHEY and CDR2 SMNVEV (reference sequence). Trimming stripped 0 bases from V and 0 bases from J, with 9 bases between. CDR3 region: CASSLSGSFSYEQYF. For the CDR3, the DNA is TGTGCCAGCAGTTTATCTGGCTCCTTCTCCTACGAGCAGTACTTC.

As to this clone: Other DNA sequences of this sample code for an identical CDR3. V and J are TRBV5-1 and TRBJ2-3, with D uncertain. The CDR3 loop spans 11 amino acids. Trimming stripped 2 bases from V and 3 bases from J, with 1 base between. Germline loops: CDR1 SGHRS, CDR2 YFSETQ. The CDR3 DNA follows: TGCGCCAGCAGCTTAACAGATACGCAGTATTTT. This sequence encodes CASSLTDTQYF.

The rearrangement joins TRBV28 to TRBJ2-6; the D is unclear. This CDR3 comprises 13 residues. The germline V and J ends were trimmed by 8 bases and 0 bases, with 5 bases remaining between them. Germline CDR1 MDHEN, CDR2 SYDVKM. The CDR3 DNA sequence: TGTGCCAGCCGCAGCTCTGGGGCCAACGTCCTGACTTTC. It is translated as CASRSSGANVLTF.

The genes are TRBV7-3 and TRBJ1-2; perhaps TRBD1 as D (6 bases). The CDR3 is 17 amino acids. Deletions cut 2 bases from V and 5 bases from J, with 21 bases between. Germline V gene data show CDR1 as SGHTA and CDR2 as FQGTGA. The DNA of the CDR3 is TGTGCCAGCAGCTTAGTCCCACGAACAGGGTTTAGTTATGGCTACACCTTC. Protein: CASSLVPRTGFSYGYTF.

This rearrangement joins TRBV28 to TRBJ2-7; 10 bases line up with TRBD2. The trim removed 5 bases at V and 4 bases at J, leaving 14 bases unmatched. The CDR3 totals 17 residues. Germline CDR1 and CDR2: MDHEN and SYDVKM. In DNA, the CDR3 is TGTGCCAGCAGTGGAAAACTAGCGGGACCCACTCTTTACGAGCAGTACTTC. Residues: CASSGKLAGPTLYEQYF.

J is TRBJ2-7 and V is TRBV5-1; maybe TRBD1 (5 bases). The V end was cut by 1 base, the J end by 3 bases, with 11 bases between. From germline, CDR1 is SGHRS and CDR2 YFSETQ. The CDR3 spans 14 residues. The CDR3 DNA is TGCGCCAGCAGCTTGAAAGGGGCCAGCTACGAGCAGTACTTC. It translates to CASSLKGASYEQYF.

This chain links TRBV5-4 with TRBJ1-2; D gene uncertain. Looked up from germline, CDR1 is SGHNT and CDR2 is YYREEE (reference sequence). The CDR3 loop spans 13 amino acids. Trimming removed 4 bases from V and 4 bases from J, with 11 bases in between. CDR3 region: CASSPGGIYGYTF. The CDR3 DNA sequence: TGTGCCAGCAGCCCTGGAGGGATCTATGGCTACACCTTC. Drawing the rest from reference TRBV5-4 and TRBJ1-2, the complete variable domain is ETGVTQSPTHLIKTRGQQVTLRCSSQSGHNTVSWYQQALGQGPQFIFQYYREEENGRGNFPPRFSGLQFPNYSSELNVNALELDDSALYLCASSPGGIYGYTFGSGTRLTVV.

This clone was observed a handful of times. V usage is TRBV5-1 and J usage is TRBJ1-1, with D possibly being TRBD1 (6 bases). Per germline, CDR1 SGHRS and CDR2 YFSETQ. The CDR3 runs to 14 residues. Trimming removed 4 bases from V and 5 bases from J, with 15 bases in between. The CDR3: CASSGTGSFTEAFF. CDR3 in DNA: TGCGCCAGCAGCGGAACAGGGTCGTTTACTGAAGCTTTCTTT.

CDR3 nucleotides: TGTGCCAGCAGTGTTGGTAGCGGGACCTCCAATGAGCAGTTCTTC. It translates to CASSVGSGTSNEQFF. The chain carries TRBV25-1 and TRBJ2-1, with 8 bases aligning to TRBD2. Germline CDR1 and CDR2: MGHDK and SYGVNS. J was trimmed by 6 bases and V by 4 bases; bases with no gene match: 8. The CDR3 length is 15 residues.

V and J are TRBV2 and TRBJ2-6, with D possibly being TRBD2 (6 bases). V gave up 0 bases and J gave up 5 bases, with 11 bases separating them. The CDR3 extends over 16 amino acids. The germline CDR1 and CDR2 sequences are SNHLY and FYNNEI. The CDR3: CASSEASGVRANVLTF. The CDR3 DNA follows: TGTGCCAGCAGTGAAGCATCGGGGGTCCGGGCCAACGTCCTGACTTTC.

V usage is TRBV6-5 and J usage is TRBJ1-4; D may be TRBD1 (5 bases). V gave up 6 bases and J gave up 15 bases, with 17 bases separating them. CDR1 MNHEY and CDR2 SVGAGI come from the germline V gene. The CDR3 is made up of 12 amino acids. The CDR3 loop reads CASSRPPGALFF. Written as DNA, the CDR3 is TGTGCCAGCAGCCGACCGCCTGGGGCCTTGTTTTTT.

V and J are TRBV4-2 and TRBJ1-2, with TRBD1 as a possible D gene (6 bases). V shed 1 base and J shed 8 bases, with 11 bases lying between them. Looked up from germline, CDR1 is LGHNA and CDR2 is YNFKEQ. The CDR3 extends over 13 amino acids. The CDR3 region has the DNA TGTGCCAGCAGCCAAGGACAGGACCTAGGCTACACCTTC. Translating gives CASSQGQDLGYTF.

The chain has TRBV19 and TRBJ2-3; 9 positions match TRBD2. J gave up 5 bases and V 1 base, and 16 bases lay outside the gene matches. Per germline, CDR1 LNHDA and CDR2 SQIVND (reference sequence). The CDR3 contains 19 residues. In DNA, the CDR3 is TGTGCCAGTAGTATAGCCTCAGGGTCTAGCGGGACCGGACGAGATACGCAGTATTTT. Its protein is CASSIASGSSGTGRDTQYF.